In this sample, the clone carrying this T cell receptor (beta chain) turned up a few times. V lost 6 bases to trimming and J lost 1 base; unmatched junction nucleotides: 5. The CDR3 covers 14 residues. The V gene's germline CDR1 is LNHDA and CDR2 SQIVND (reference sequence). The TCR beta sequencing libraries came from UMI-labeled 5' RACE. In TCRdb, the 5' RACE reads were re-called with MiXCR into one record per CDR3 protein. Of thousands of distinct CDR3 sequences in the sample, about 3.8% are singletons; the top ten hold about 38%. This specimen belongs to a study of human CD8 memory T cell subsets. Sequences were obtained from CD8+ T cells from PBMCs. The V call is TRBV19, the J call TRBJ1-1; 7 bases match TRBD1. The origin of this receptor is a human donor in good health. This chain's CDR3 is CASSHGQANTEAFF. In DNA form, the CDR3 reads TGTGCCAGTAGCCATGGACAGGCGAACACTGAAGCTTTCTTT.